This is a list of T cell receptor beta chains from one sample in a study of T-cell memory formation after mild COVID-19. TCRdb fed the 5' RACE reads into MiXCR, producing one record per CDR3 protein. The sample includes about 150,000 distinct CDR3 sequences, approximately 25% of them seen just once. The material sequenced was PBMCs or a T cell subset sorted from them (not recorded which). The receptors were sampled from an adult woman who had mild COVID-19 (a few samples of this study predate the infection). Cell type and time point are not known. Each CDR3 is given with its conserved first and last residue. A D gene is named only where the DNA matches it firmly. Clone size, where shown, is once, few, many, or a class for clones that have expanded.

few	TRBV10-3	TRBJ2-7	-	TGTGCCATCAGTGAGTCGGAGGCCACTGAGCAGTACTTC	CAISESEATEQYF
few	TRBV7-9	TRBJ1-1	-	TGTGCCAGCAGCTGGCTCGCTGAAGCTTTCTTT	CASSWLAEAFF
few	TRBV7-2	TRBJ2-5	-	TGTGCCAGCAGCTTAACTTACAGCAACCAAGAGACCCAGTACTTC	CASSLTYSNQETQYF
-	TRBV11-1	TRBJ2-3	-	TGTGCCAGCAGCTTCCCGCGTGGAGATACGCAGTATTTT	CASSFPRGDTQYF
many	TRBV28	TRBJ2-1	TRBD1	TGTGCCAGCAGCCATTCGATCTACAGGGGCGATGAGCAGTTCTTC	CASSHSIYRGDEQFF
-	TRBV7-9	TRBJ2-5	TRBD1	TGTGCCAGCAGCGATATACAGGGGGCCGACGAGACCCAGTACTTC	CASSDIQGADETQYF
-	TRBV6-1	TRBJ2-7	-	TGTGCCAGCAGTGAAGCGGGGGCGGGAGATGACAACGAGCAGTACTTC	CASSEAGAGDDNEQYF
few	TRBV10-3	TRBJ2-7	-	TGTGCCATCAGTGAAGCCAGCGGGTCCTACGAGCAGTACTTC	CAISEASGSYEQYF
-	TRBV15	TRBJ1-2	-	TGTGCCACCAGTAGGACCGGGACCGGCTACACCTTC	CATSRTGTGYTF
-	TRBV29-1	TRBJ1-1	-	TGCAGCGTTGGTGGGGTTGAGAGCACTGAAGCTTTCTTT	CSVGGVESTEAFF
few	TRBV6-5	TRBJ2-7	TRBD1	TGTGCCAGCAGTTACTCGTATGGGACAGACGACTACGAGCAGTACTTC	CASSYSYGTDDYEQYF
-	TRBV3-1	TRBJ1-1	-	TGTGCCAGCAGCCTAGCCTATGAAGCTTTCTTT	CASSLAYEAFF
-	TRBV6-4	TRBJ1-2	TRBD1	TGTGCCAGCAGTGAGACAGGGGTTGGCGGCTACACCTTC	CASSETGVGGYTF
-	TRBV9	TRBJ1-2	TRBD1	TGTTCCAGCAGCGCCCTTGATACAGGGGGCGGTGGCTACACCTTC	CSSSALDTGGGGYTF
few	TRBV7-2	TRBJ1-4	-	TGTGCCAGCAGCCCCGGTTACGCGCTCGCTAATGAAAAACTGTTTTTT	CASSPGYALANEKLFF
-	TRBV20-1	TRBJ1-1	-	TGCAGTGCTAGAGATGCAGGGGCGAGGCCGTACACTGAAGCTTTCTTT	CSARDAGARPYTEAFF
-	TRBV6-1	TRBJ1-1	TRBD1	TGTGCCAGCAGTGAAAAAGACAGGGGGCCCGGAGCTTTCTTT	CASSEKDRGPGAFF
-	TRBV10-2	TRBJ2-2	-	TGCGCCAGCAGTTACTCCGGCGGGGAGCTGTTTTTT	CASSYSGGELFF
few	TRBV7-9	TRBJ1-2	-	TGTGCCAGCAGATACACCGGGGACCATGGCTACACCTTC	CASRYTGDHGYTF
-	TRBV5-1	TRBJ2-7	TRBD2	TGCGCCAGCAGACCGGGACTAGCGGCGTCCTACGAGCAGTACTTC	CASRPGLAASYEQYF
-	TRBV5-1	TRBJ1-1	TRBD1	TGCGCCAGCAGCTTGGTACAGGGGGGCACTGAAGCTTTCTTT	CASSLVQGGTEAFF